This passage covers 27 T cell receptor beta chains from one sample sequenced in a study of shared clonotypes between healthy human individuals. Produced via immunoSEQ multiplex PCR; TCRdb's table is partial and in-frame only. This sample carries some 2.1 million clones, about 93% of them seen once, and the ten largest clones take around 1.8%. The naive CD8 fraction comprised CD45RO-negative cells positively selected for CCR7 and excluded terminally differentiated effector memory CD45RA+ cells. Input material: naive CD8+ T cells from PBMCs. The receptors were sampled from a young man in good health. Some clones in this sample may be carry-over from other donors' samples.

The chain recombines TRBV29-1 with TRBJ2-3; 13 bases are shared with TRBD2. Germline CDR1 SQVTM, CDR2 ANQGSEA. This CDR3 comprises 13 residues. The V gene end was trimmed by 7 bases and the J gene end by 3 bases; junction bases not matched to a gene: 1. The chain's CDR3 is CSGTSGRTDTQYF. CDR3 coding DNA: TGCAGCGGGACTAGCGGGAGAACAGATACGCAGTATTTT.

This clone was detected once. The CDR3 region is CASSALSGSNQPQHF. The CDR3 region has the DNA TGTGCCAGCAGTGCCTTATCAGGTAGCAATCAGCCCCAGCATTTT. V and J are TRBV28 and TRBJ1-5; D gene uncertain. The germline V gene encodes CDR1 MDHEN and CDR2 SYDVKM. The CDR3 covers 15 residues. V was shortened by 5 bases and J by 0 bases, with 11 bases between the two germline ends.

As to this clone: Distinct nucleotide sequences in the sample also encode this CDR3. The chain joins TRBV9 to TRBJ2-1; a possible D gene is TRBD2 (6 bases). The CDR3 is 14 amino acids. Trimming stripped 3 bases from V and 1 base from J, with 8 bases between. Germline V gene data show CDR1 as SGDLS and CDR2 as YYNGEE. In nucleotides, the CDR3 is TGTGCCAGCAGCGGGGGAGGATCCTACAATGAGCAGTTCTTC. Translating gives CASSGGGSYNEQFF.

A remark on this clone: Additional DNA sequences in this sample encode the identical CDR3. The V and J genes are TRBV5-4 and TRBJ2-1; 8 bases line up with TRBD2. V shed 5 bases, J shed 2 bases, and the junction held 6 bases outside the gene matches. The CDR3 loop spans 15 amino acids. Germline lookup yields CDR1 SGHNT and CDR2 YYREEE (reference sequence). The CDR3 nucleotides read TGTGCCAGCAGTTTAAAGCGGGAGACCTACAATGAGCAGTTCTTC. Encoded protein: CASSLKRETYNEQFF.

The chain is built from TRBV19 and TRBJ2-1; 8 positions match TRBD2. CDR1 and CDR2 from the germline V gene are LNHDA and SQIVND (reference sequence). Trimming removed 2 bases from V and 5 bases from J; junction bases left unmatched: 11. The CDR3 runs 17 residues. CDR3: CASSILPGERENNEQFF. CDR3 sequence (DNA): TGTGCCAGTAGTATACTTCCTGGAGAGCGGGAGAACAATGAGCAGTTCTTC.

The chain uses TRBV18 and TRBJ1-1; 7 bases line up with TRBD1. The trim removed 3 bases at V and 0 bases at J, leaving 7 bases unmatched. Germline values: CDR1 KGHSH, CDR2 LQKENI. The CDR3 is 16 residues long. In nucleotides, the CDR3 is TGTGCCAGCTCACCGTACAGGGGTCGGATGAACACTGAAGCTTTCTTT. Amino acid sequence: CASSPYRGRMNTEAFF.

This clone appeared a single time. The same CDR3 arises from other DNA sequences in this sample as well. This rearrangement joins TRBV5-4 to TRBJ2-3, with D tentatively TRBD1 (6 bases). This CDR3 has 12 residues. The V gene lost 3 bases and the J gene lost 5 bases, with 7 bases spanning the gap. Germline values: CDR1 SGHNT, CDR2 YYREEE (reference sequence). The CDR3 region is CASSWGRDTQYF. In DNA form, the CDR3 reads TGTGCCAGCAGCTGGGGGCGAGATACGCAGTATTTT. The entire variable domain, with the rest obtained from reference TRBV5-4 and TRBJ2-3, is as follows: ETGVTQSPTHLIKTRGQQVTLRCSSQSGHNTVSWYQQALGQGPQFIFQYYREEENGRGNFPPRFSGLQFPNYSSELNVNALELDDSALYLCASSWGRDTQYFGPGTRLTVL.

The chain recombines TRBV18 with TRBJ2-5; 8 bases are a match to TRBD1. V shed 6 bases, J shed 5 bases, and the junction held 8 bases outside the gene matches. The CDR3 is made up of 14 amino acids. Looked up from germline, CDR1 is KGHSH and CDR2 is LQKENI. CDR3 nucleotide sequence: TGTGCCAGCTCGCCCGACAGGGGCTGGGAGACCCAGTACTTC. Its translation is CASSPDRGWETQYF.

The V and J genes are TRBV28 and TRBJ2-7, with D unclear. Per the germline V gene, CDR1 is MDHEN and CDR2 is SYDVKM. The CDR3 contains 15 residues. V gave up 8 bases and J gave up 2 bases, with 19 bases separating them. This CDR3 reads CASRLRARGAYEQYF. The CDR3 bases are TGTGCCAGCCGCCTCCGGGCCAGAGGCGCCTACGAGCAGTACTTC.

The rearrangement links TRBV7-9 to TRBJ2-7; D is uncertain. Germline CDR1 reads SEHNR; CDR2 reads FQNEAQ (reference sequence). Trimming pared 1 base from V and 3 bases from J, leaving 16 bases between. CDR3 length: 16 residues. In nucleotides, the CDR3 is TGTGCCAGCAGCTTAGGAGGTTGGGGTCAGAACTACGAGCAGTACTTC. Its translation is CASSLGGWGQNYEQYF.

The CDR3 DNA sequence: TGTGCCAGCAGTGAAGCTATATGGCGGGAGGGAATGTACGAGCAGTACTTC. Translation: CASSEAIWREGMYEQYF. The chain is built from TRBV2 and TRBJ2-7; 9 bases align to TRBD2. CDR1 is SNHLY, CDR2 FYNNEI, per germline. V lost 0 bases and J lost 4; bases outside the gene matches: 10. This CDR3 spans 17 amino acids.

On this clone itself: Different DNA sequences within this sample yield the same CDR3. The V gene is TRBV9, the J gene TRBJ2-7; the D is unclear. The CDR3 is 11 residues long. CDR1 is SGDLS, CDR2 YYNGEE, per germline. V was cut by 3 bases and J by 5 bases, with 6 bases left in between. The CDR3 nucleotides read TGTGCCAGCAGCGCAGGTAACGAGCAGTACTTC. Residues: CASSAGNEQYF.

Note on this clone: The sample has other DNA sequences that encode this CDR3 too. This chain joins TRBV14 and TRBJ2-5; D is unresolved. Germline V lookup: CDR1 SGHDN, CDR2 FVKESK. The CDR3 contains 13 residues. With 1 base removed from V and 4 bases from J, the gap between germline ends came to 7 bases. CDR3 nucleotide sequence: TGTGCCAGCAGCCAAGGACGAAGAGAGACCCAGTACTTC. This codes for CASSQGRRETQYF.

This sequence joins TRBV6-5 and TRBJ1-2; D call uncertain. V was shortened by 4 bases and J by 3 bases, with 12 bases between the two germline ends. This CDR3 has 14 amino acids. Germline CDR1 is MNHEY and CDR2 is SVGAGI. CDR3 nucleotides: TGTGCCAGCAGTTTCCCCTTGGGTGACTATGGCTACACCTTC. Encoded protein: CASSFPLGDYGYTF.

The J gene is TRBJ2-1, the V gene TRBV7-9, with TRBD1 identical over 11 bases. Germline CDR1 reads SEHNR; CDR2 reads FQNEAQ (reference sequence). This CDR3 comprises 16 residues. The ends lost 5 bases at V and 5 bases at J; junction bases unmatched: 8. The CDR3 DNA follows: TGTGCCAGCAGCCCGGCGGGACAGGGGGTCGACAATGAGCAGTTCTTC. Encoded protein: CASSPAGQGVDNEQFF.

This clone was seen a single time. The chain is built from TRBV7-8 and TRBJ2-7, with D possibly matching TRBD2 (6 bases). V lost 2 bases, J lost 7 bases, and 18 bases lay in between. The CDR3 runs 15 residues. Germline CDR1 SGHVS, CDR2 FQNEAQ. CDR3 bases: TGTGCCAGCAGCTTAACGGGCGGGGCGTTCTTGGAGCAGTACTTC. Protein sequence: CASSLTGGAFLEQYF.

CDR3 DNA: TGTGCCAGCCGAATTCCGGGACACATTAATGAAAAACTGTTTTTT. Translated, it gives CASRIPGHINEKLFF. V is TRBV6-4 and J is TRBJ1-4, with D perhaps TRBD1 (6 bases). V was trimmed by 8 bases and J by 4 bases, leaving 17 bases between them. This CDR3 contains 15 residues. CDR1 and CDR2 from the germline V gene are MRHNA and SNTAGT.

V gene TRBV15 combines with J gene TRBJ1-1; a weak D match, TRBD1 (6 bases). The germline V gene encodes CDR1 LNHNV and CDR2 YYDKDF (reference sequence). This CDR3 is 15 amino acids long. Deletions cut 5 bases from V and 1 base from J, with 14 bases between. The DNA of the CDR3 is TGTGCCACCAGCTATACCACAGGGTGGAACACTGAAGCTTTCTTT. It codes for CATSYTTGWNTEAFF.

This chain links TRBV29-1 with TRBJ2-7; no definite D call. The germline V gene encodes CDR1 SQVTM and CDR2 ANQGSEA. The V end was cut by 7 bases, the J end by 3 bases, with 16 bases between. CDR3 size: 13 residues. Written as DNA, the CDR3 is TGCAGCGCTAGTACCTGGGATAGCTACGAGCAGTACTTC. Residues: CSASTWDSYEQYF.

This chain joins TRBV11-1 and TRBJ2-2, with D perhaps matching TRBD2 (5 bases). Germline V gene data show CDR1 as SGHAT and CDR2 as FQDESV (reference sequence). The CDR3 is 16 amino acids. Trimming shortened V by 5 bases and J by 1 base, and 14 bases separated the two germline ends. The CDR3 reads CASSPLAFMNTGELFF. CDR3 bases: TGTGCCAGCAGCCCTCTAGCTTTCATGAACACCGGGGAGCTGTTTTTT. The whole variable domain, filled in from reference TRBV11-1 and TRBJ2-2, reads EAEVAQSPRYKITEKSQAVAFWCDPISGHATLYWYRQILGQGPELLVQFQDESVVDDSQLPKDRFSAERLKGVDSTLKIQPAELGDSAMYLCASSPLAFMNTGELFFGEGSRLTVL.

This chain connects TRBV5-4 to TRBJ1-4, with no clear D. The CDR3 is 15 residues long. Deletions cut 3 bases from V and 0 bases from J, with 9 bases between. Germline assignment: CDR1 SGHNT and CDR2 YYREEE (reference sequence). The CDR3: CASSSSPATNEKLFF. In DNA form, the CDR3 reads TGTGCCAGCAGCTCGAGTCCTGCAACTAATGAAAAACTGTTTTTT. The complete variable domain, with remaining parts taken from reference TRBV5-4 and TRBJ1-4, reads ETGVTQSPTHLIKTRGQQVTLRCSSQSGHNTVSWYQQALGQGPQFIFQYYREEENGRGNFPPRFSGLQFPNYSSELNVNALELDDSALYLCASSSSPATNEKLFFGSGTQLSVL.

The chain joins TRBV7-3 to TRBJ2-5; D gene ambiguous. Germline CDR1 is SGHTA and CDR2 is FQGTGA. Between the trimmed V and J ends, which lost 0 bases and 4 bases, there was a span of 6 bases. This CDR3 spans 13 amino acids. CDR3 DNA: TGTGCCAGCAGCTTAACGTTCCCAGAGACCCAGTACTTC. As protein: CASSLTFPETQYF.

The V call is TRBV5-1, the J call TRBJ2-2, with D uncertain. V dropped 0 bases and J dropped 2 bases, with 8 bases sitting between them. The CDR3 is 15 amino acids. From germline, CDR1 is SGHRS and CDR2 YFSETQ. The CDR3 here is CASSLVLENTGELFF. Written as DNA, the CDR3 is TGCGCCAGCAGCTTGGTGCTAGAAAACACCGGGGAGCTGTTTTTT.

The chain joins TRBV4-1 to TRBJ2-1; 12 nucleotides match TRBD1. Germline CDR1 MGHRA, CDR2 YSYEKL. The CDR3 contains 18 residues. With 2 bases clipped from V and 3 bases from J, the junction kept 8 bases outside the gene matches. The CDR3 sequence: CASSQRSGQGAHYNEQFF. DNA of the CDR3: TGCGCCAGCAGCCAAAGATCGGGACAGGGGGCCCACTACAATGAGCAGTTCTTC.

V is TRBV14 and J is TRBJ2-3, with no clear D. The germline V gene has CDR1 SGHDN and CDR2 FVKESK. The CDR3 has 11 amino acids. Trimming took off 4 bases at V and 5 bases at J, with 4 bases between the two ends. The CDR3 reads CASSLGDTQYF. For the CDR3, the DNA is TGTGCCAGCAGCCTAGGAGATACGCAGTATTTT.

The chain joins TRBV6-4 to TRBJ2-5; D gene ambiguous. Trimming cost V 7 bases and J 11 bases, with 8 bases left between them. Germline CDR1 and CDR2: MRHNA and SNTAGT. The CDR3 runs to 9 residues. The CDR3 DNA sequence: TGTGCCAGCACCGACTCTCAGTACTTC. Encoded protein: CASTDSQYF.

This rearrangement joins TRBV7-9 to TRBJ2-1; 11 nucleotides agree with TRBD2. The V and J ends lost 3 bases and 9 bases, in that order; junction bases with no gene match: 10. In germline, CDR1 is SEHNR, CDR2 FQNEAQ (reference sequence). The CDR3 is 16 residues long. This CDR3 reads CASSFIAGGPFGEQFF. In DNA form, the CDR3 reads TGTGCCAGCAGCTTTATAGCGGGAGGGCCTTTCGGTGAGCAGTTCTTC. The whole variable domain, remainder taken from reference TRBV7-9 and TRBJ2-1, is DTGVSQNPRHKITKRGQNVTFRCDPISEHNRLYWYRQTLGQGPEFLTYFQNEAQLEKSRLLSDRFSAERPKGSFSTLEIQRTEQGDSAMYLCASSFIAGGPFGEQFFGPGTRLTVL.